A selection of T cell receptor beta chains follows, all from one sample in a study of OX40 agonist ivuxolimab in advanced cancers. TCRdb's table, derived via immunoSEQ multiplex PCR, lists solely in-frame clones and lacks some. The data show 15,000 to 20,000 clones, over 70% seen once. The source was CD4+ or CD8+ T cells sorted from blood, collected in a trial of the OX40 agonist ivuxolimab. All receptors come from an adult with an advanced solid tumor such as melanoma, head and neck, liver or kidney cancer. Both conserved end residues are part of each CDR3. The order of the fields is V gene, J gene, D gene, clone size, CDR3 protein, CDR3 DNA. D genes are given only for firm matches. A row's size may be missing; if present it is once, few, many or a size class.

V gene: TRBV11-3
J gene: TRBJ2-5
D gene: TRBD2
clone size: -
CDR3 protein: CASSAGTSGTQYF
CDR3 DNA: TGTGCCAGCAGCGCCGGGACTAGCGGGACCCAGTACTTC

V gene: TRBV27
J gene: TRBJ2-1
D gene: -
clone size: few
CDR3 protein: CASGLAHNEQFF
CDR3 DNA: TGTGCCAGTGGCCTAGCGCACAATGAGCAGTTCTTC

V gene: TRBV9
J gene: TRBJ2-7
D gene: -
clone size: -
CDR3 protein: CASSAYDGSYEQYF
CDR3 DNA: TGTGCCAGCAGCGCTTATGACGGGAGTTACGAGCAGTACTTC

V gene: TRBV11-1
J gene: TRBJ1-4
D gene: -
clone size: once
CDR3 protein: CASSLERGERANEKLFF
CDR3 DNA: TGTGCCAGCAGCTTAGAGAGGGGTGAGAGGGCTAATGAAAAACTGTTTTTT

V gene: TRBV6-1
J gene: TRBJ2-7
D gene: -
clone size: -
CDR3 protein: CASSSFDGYEQCF
CDR3 DNA: TGTGCCAGCAGTTCCTTCGACGGCTACGAGCAGTGCTTC

V gene: TRBV5-6
J gene: TRBJ2-7
D gene: TRBD1
clone size: few
CDR3 protein: CASNRQGSYEQYF
CDR3 DNA: TGTGCCAGCAACCGACAGGGTTCCTACGAGCAGTACTTC

V gene: TRBV27
J gene: TRBJ2-7
D gene: TRBD1
clone size: -
CDR3 protein: CASSLSIDRVYEQYF
CDR3 DNA: TGTGCCAGCAGTTTATCGATTGACAGGGTCTACGAGCAGTACTTC

V gene: TRBV4-3
J gene: TRBJ2-1
D gene: TRBD2
clone size: medium-sized
CDR3 protein: CASSQASGRPPDYNEQFF
CDR3 DNA: TGCGCCAGCAGCCAAGCTAGCGGGAGGCCCCCAGACTACAATGAGCAGTTCTTC

V gene: TRBV5-3
J gene: TRBJ2-5
D gene: TRBD1
clone size: -
CDR3 protein: CARSWGDRLWGDKETQYF
CDR3 DNA: TGTGCCAGAAGCTGGGGGGACAGGCTTTGGGGAGACAAAGAGACCCAGTACTTC

V gene: TRBV6-5
J gene: TRBJ2-5
D gene: -
clone size: few
CDR3 protein: CASSYEAEETQYF
CDR3 DNA: TGTGCCAGCAGTTACGAGGCAGAAGAGACCCAGTACTTC

V gene: TRBV27
J gene: TRBJ2-1
D gene: -
clone size: -
CDR3 protein: CASSLGSYNEQFF
CDR3 DNA: TGTGCCAGCAGTTTAGGCTCCTACAATGAGCAGTTCTTC

V gene: TRBV7-3
J gene: TRBJ2-2
D gene: TRBD2
clone size: -
CDR3 protein: CASSRTAGVGTGELFF
CDR3 DNA: TGTGCCAGCAGTCGCACGGCGGGAGTTGGTACCGGGGAGCTGTTTTTT

V gene: TRBV14
J gene: TRBJ1-3
D gene: -
clone size: -
CDR3 protein: CASSQVRDTGNTIYF
CDR3 DNA: TGTGCCAGCAGCCAAGTCCGGGACACTGGAAACACCATATATTTT

V gene: TRBV29-1
J gene: TRBJ2-1
D gene: -
clone size: -
CDR3 protein: CSVEGFSDLVISYNEQFF
CDR3 DNA: TGCAGCGTCGAAGGTTTTTCGGATCTAGTGATCTCCTACAATGAGCAGTTCTTC

V gene: TRBV27
J gene: TRBJ2-7
D gene: TRBD2
clone size: -
CDR3 protein: CASSQDSGTHEQYF
CDR3 DNA: TGTGCCAGCAGCCAAGACAGCGGGACCCACGAGCAGTACTTC

V gene: TRBV29-1
J gene: TRBJ2-3
D gene: -
clone size: medium-sized
CDR3 protein: CSVTTAFTDTQYF
CDR3 DNA: TGCAGCGTAACTACCGCCTTCACAGATACGCAGTATTTT

V gene: TRBV27
J gene: TRBJ2-7
D gene: TRBD2
clone size: -
CDR3 protein: CASSPIRTSGSSYEQYF
CDR3 DNA: TGTGCCAGCAGTCCGATACGGACTAGCGGGAGCAGCTACGAGCAGTACTTC

V gene: TRBV11-2
J gene: TRBJ1-5
D gene: -
clone size: -
CDR3 protein: CASSFAPGVRRPQHF
CDR3 DNA: TGTGCCAGCAGCTTCGCACCAGGGGTCCGTCGGCCCCAGCATTTT

V gene: TRBV7-9
J gene: TRBJ2-3
D gene: -
clone size: -
CDR3 protein: CASSLITDTQYF
CDR3 DNA: TGTGCCAGCAGCTTAATCACAGATACGCAGTATTTT

V gene: TRBV7-2
J gene: TRBJ1-1
D gene: -
clone size: -
CDR3 protein: CASSLINTEAFF
CDR3 DNA: TGTGCCAGCAGCTTAATTAACACTGAAGCTTTCTTT

V gene: TRBV6-1
J gene: TRBJ1-1
D gene: -
clone size: -
CDR3 protein: CASSGGPGTGAEAFF
CDR3 DNA: TGTGCCAGCAGTGGTGGGCCCGGGACCGGCGCTGAAGCTTTCTTT

V gene: TRBV25-1
J gene: TRBJ1-6
D gene: -
clone size: -
CDR3 protein: CASSDIAPYSPLHF
CDR3 DNA: TGTGCCAGCAGTGATATAGCCCCTTATTCACCCCTCCACTTT

V gene: TRBV10-2
J gene: TRBJ1-3
D gene: TRBD1
clone size: few
CDR3 protein: CASSESSDRAGNTIYF
CDR3 DNA: TGCGCCAGCAGTGAGTCGAGCGACAGGGCGGGAAACACCATATATTTT

V gene: TRBV10-3
J gene: TRBJ1-6
D gene: -
clone size: medium-sized
CDR3 protein: CAYGTGENSPLHF
CDR3 DNA: TGTGCCTACGGGACGGGGGAGAATTCACCCCTCCACTTT

V gene: TRBV11-2
J gene: TRBJ2-3
D gene: -
clone size: -
CDR3 protein: CASLREMTDTQYF
CDR3 DNA: TGTGCCAGCTTACGGGAGATGACAGATACGCAGTATTTT

V gene: TRBV6-1
J gene: TRBJ2-5
D gene: -
clone size: -
CDR3 protein: CASTERRGRETQYF
CDR3 DNA: TGTGCCAGCACGGAGCGGAGAGGGCGGGAGACCCAGTACTTC

V gene: TRBV11-2
J gene: TRBJ2-3
D gene: -
clone size: -
CDR3 protein: CASSARVSRRTDTQYF
CDR3 DNA: TGTGCCAGCAGCGCTAGAGTCTCCAGGCGCACAGATACGCAGTATTTT

V gene: TRBV7-2
J gene: TRBJ2-7
D gene: TRBD2
clone size: -
CDR3 protein: CASSLYGAGVYEQYF
CDR3 DNA: TGTGCCAGCAGCTTATACGGAGCGGGAGTCTACGAGCAGTACTTC

V gene: TRBV4-1
J gene: TRBJ2-3
D gene: -
clone size: few
CDR3 protein: CASSLGLSGTDTQYF
CDR3 DNA: TGCGCCAGCAGCCTTGGACTTTCCGGCACAGATACGCAGTATTTT

V gene: TRBV5-4
J gene: TRBJ2-7
D gene: -
clone size: few
CDR3 protein: CASSLWYGDSYEQYF
CDR3 DNA: TGTGCCAGCAGCTTGTGGTATGGGGACTCCTACGAGCAGTACTTC

V gene: TRBV7-6
J gene: TRBJ2-3
D gene: -
clone size: few
CDR3 protein: CASSQEGGTDTQYF
CDR3 DNA: TGTGCCAGCAGCCAGGAGGGGGGGACGGATACGCAGTATTTT

V gene: TRBV6-5
J gene: TRBJ2-3
D gene: TRBD1
clone size: -
CDR3 protein: CASRRQGIADTQYF
CDR3 DNA: TGTGCCAGCAGAAGACAGGGAATCGCAGATACGCAGTATTTT

V gene: TRBV5-8
J gene: TRBJ2-7
D gene: -
clone size: -
CDR3 protein: CASSLSGTSYEQYF
CDR3 DNA: TGTGCCAGCAGCTTGTCAGGGACATCCTACGAGCAGTACTTC

V gene: TRBV28
J gene: TRBJ1-1
D gene: -
clone size: -
CDR3 protein: CASSSSQGNTEAFF
CDR3 DNA: TGTGCCAGCAGCTCAAGCCAGGGAAACACTGAAGCTTTCTTT

V gene: TRBV11-2
J gene: TRBJ2-3
D gene: -
clone size: -
CDR3 protein: CASSFPSTDTQYF
CDR3 DNA: TGTGCCAGCAGCTTTCCATCCACAGATACGCAGTATTTT

V gene: TRBV4-3
J gene: TRBJ2-2
D gene: TRBD1
clone size: -
CDR3 protein: CASSQGQGRNGELFF
CDR3 DNA: TGCGCCAGCAGCCAAGGACAGGGAAGGAACGGGGAGCTGTTTTTT

V gene: TRBV7-2
J gene: TRBJ2-1
D gene: TRBD2
clone size: -
CDR3 protein: CASSLTGTSGRNEQFF
CDR3 DNA: TGTGCCAGCAGCTTGACCGGGACTAGCGGGCGGAATGAGCAGTTCTTC

V gene: TRBV28
J gene: TRBJ1-5
D gene: TRBD1
clone size: -
CDR3 protein: CASSSDRGSNQPQHF
CDR3 DNA: TGTGCCAGCAGTTCTGACAGGGGGAGCAATCAGCCCCAGCATTTT

V gene: TRBV7-8
J gene: TRBJ2-3
D gene: -
clone size: -
CDR3 protein: CASSASSGGGTDTQYF
CDR3 DNA: TGTGCCAGCAGCGCCTCTAGCGGAGGGGGAACAGATACGCAGTATTTT

V gene: TRBV28
J gene: TRBJ2-1
D gene: -
clone size: -
CDR3 protein: CASSFSEISSYNEQFF
CDR3 DNA: TGTGCCAGCAGTTTTTCGGAGATAAGCTCCTACAATGAGCAGTTCTTC

V gene: TRBV12-2
J gene: TRBJ2-2
D gene: -
clone size: -
CDR3 protein: CASRHGLAGHTGELFF
CDR3 DNA: TGTGCAAGTCGTCACGGACTAGCGGGACACACCGGGGAGCTGTTTTTT

V gene: TRBV10-3
J gene: TRBJ2-3
D gene: TRBD2
clone size: hyperexpanded
CDR3 protein: CAITAGLANTDTQYF
CDR3 DNA: TGTGCCATCACCGCGGGACTAGCGAACACAGATACGCAGTATTTT